This TCR beta chain stems from a study of T cells in Graves' hyperthyroidism and ophthalmopathy. Study outcomes and limitations: Ophthalmopathy onset followed model prediction by a median around 6.6 months.

TCR beta CDR3 regions were amplified from RNA. Using the HTBI primer set, a first-round RT-PCR was run on the TCR CDR3. TCRdb re-called the multiplex PCR reads through MiXCR, storing one row per CDR3 protein. The top ten clones hold approximately 48% of a sample with more than 450,000 distinct CDR3 sequences, less than 20% of them seen once. This clonotype was counted between two and nine times. Its antigen is not known. The CDR3 runs 15 residues. The V and J ends lost 0 bases and 2 bases, in that order; junction bases with no gene match: 4. Germline loops: CDR1 SGDLS, CDR2 YYNGEE. Clinical symptoms, serum thyroxine, TRAb, thyroid ultrasound and orbital computed tomography informed diagnoses. Around 10 ml of fresh peripheral blood supplied the PBMCs.

The receptor's source is a middle-aged man with Graves' ophthalmopathy. The chain links TRBV9 to TRBJ1-1; TRBD1 aligns across 7 bases. The sequenced sample was blood. As DNA, the CDR3 is TGTGCCAGCAGCGTAGTTCAGGGGGTAAACACTGAAGCTTTCTTT. Its translation is CASSVVQGVNTEAFF. The variable domain in full, with the rest retrieved from reference TRBV9 and TRBJ1-1, is DSGVTQTPKHLITATGQRVTLRCSPRSGDLSVYWYQQSLDQGLQFLIQYYNGEERAKGNILERFSAQQFPDLHSELNLSSLELGDSALYFCASSVVQGVNTEAFFGQGTRLTVV.